The 18 T cell receptor beta chains in this list originate from one sample, sequenced in a study of shared clonotypes between healthy human individuals. Method: immunoSEQ multiplex PCR; TCRdb's copy keeps in-frame clones and lacks some. The table records about 2 million clones, roughly 95% of them present only once. CD8 cells classed as naive were CD45RO-negative and positively selected for CCR7, excluding terminally differentiated effector memory CD45RA+ cells. Specimen: naive CD8+ T cells sorted from blood. The receptors were gathered from a man younger than 30 in good health.

Points on this clone: This sample also contains other DNA sequences that code for the same CDR3. The chain links TRBV6-5 to TRBJ1-6; D may be TRBD1 (5 bases). Germline CDR1 and CDR2: MNHEY and SVGAGI. The length of the CDR3 is 13 residues. Trimming removed 2 bases from V and 10 bases from J, with 9 bases in between. CDR3 in amino acids: CASSYGQGSPLHF. The CDR3 DNA sequence: TGTGCCAGCAGTTACGGCCAGGGCTCACCCCTCCACTTT.

This chain joins TRBV6-1 and TRBJ2-7; the match to TRBD1 covers 7 bases. J was trimmed by 3 bases and V by 3 bases; bases with no gene match: 5. The CDR3 is 14 residues long. The germline CDR1 and CDR2 sequences are MNHNS and SASEGT. The CDR3 loop reads CASSDYRGHYEQYF. The CDR3 nucleotides are TGTGCCAGCAGTGATTACAGGGGTCACTACGAGCAGTACTTC.

A remark on this clone: This may be a read error, as it is one base from a much larger clone. This chain uses TRBV29-1 with TRBJ1-1; D unresolved. The germline CDR1 and CDR2 sequences are SQVTM and ANQGSEA. CDR3 length: 13 amino acids. The CDR3 region is CSVEDRVGTEALF. The CDR3 region has the DNA TGCAGCGTTGAAGATAGGGTGGGAACTGAAGCTCTCTTT.

The V and J genes are TRBV27 and TRBJ1-4; 8 bases align to TRBD1. CDR3 length: 16 residues. Germline CDR1 is MNHEY and CDR2 is SMNVEV (reference sequence). The J segment lost 1 base and the V segment lost 3 bases, leaving 4 bases of the junction unmatched. CDR3 coding DNA: TGTGCCAGCAGTTTTTCGACAGGGGAAACTAATGAAAAACTGTTTTTT. It codes for CASSFSTGETNEKLFF. Drawing the rest from reference TRBV27 and TRBJ1-4, the complete variable domain is EAQVTQNPRYLITVTGKKLTVTCSQNMNHEYMSWYRQDPGLGLRQIYYSMNVEVTDKGDVPEGYKVSRKEKRNFPLILESPSPNQTSLYFCASSFSTGETNEKLFFGSGTQLSVL.

The rearrangement uses TRBV11-3 and TRBJ2-1; 12 bases align to TRBD2. V gave up 5 bases and J gave up 5 bases; unmatched junction bases: 4. Germline V gene data show CDR1 as SGHNT and CDR2 as YENEEA. The CDR3 sequence is 15 residues long. CDR3 coding DNA: TGTGCCAGCAGCCAGGGACTAGCGGGTAACAATGAGCAGTTCTTC. Translated, it gives CASSQGLAGNNEQFF.

In the case of this clone: Other DNA sequences of this sample code for an identical CDR3. This chain joins TRBV27 and TRBJ1-1; weak D call: TRBD1 (5 bases). Germline assignment: CDR1 MNHEY and CDR2 SMNVEV (reference sequence). The CDR3 loop spans 13 amino acids. V shed 6 bases and J shed 3 bases, with 11 bases lying between them. In DNA form, the CDR3 reads TGTGCCAGCAGCCCCCGGGGGGACACTGAAGCTTTCTTT. It encodes CASSPRGDTEAFF.

This chain connects TRBV29-1 to TRBJ1-2, with unresolved D. The CDR3 runs 13 residues. V was pared by 0 bases and J by 2 bases, with 7 bases between. Germline V CDR1 and CDR2: SQVTM, ANQGSEA. The CDR3 loop reads CSVEEVLNYGYTF. The CDR3 nucleotides read TGCAGCGTTGAAGAGGTCCTCAACTATGGCTACACCTTC.

This chain uses TRBV7-9 with TRBJ2-7, with D possibly matching TRBD2 (5 bases). V lost 5 bases to trimming and J lost 0 bases, with 20 bases between them. The germline V gene encodes CDR1 SEHNR and CDR2 FQNEAQ (reference sequence). The CDR3 spans 17 residues. CDR3 protein: CASSPPLGIYGSYEQYF. CDR3 sequence (DNA): TGTGCCAGCAGCCCCCCCCTCGGGATATACGGCTCCTACGAGCAGTACTTC. The full variable domain, completed using reference TRBV7-9 and TRBJ2-7, is DTGVSQNPRHKITKRGQNVTFRCDPISEHNRLYWYRQTLGQGPEFLTYFQNEAQLEKSRLLSDRFSAERPKGSFSTLEIQRTEQGDSAMYLCASSPPLGIYGSYEQYFGPGTRLTVT.

The chain links TRBV9 to TRBJ2-7, with TRBD1 as a possible D gene (6 bases). This CDR3 has 15 amino acids. The germline V and J ends were trimmed by 0 bases and 0 bases, with 10 bases remaining between them. Germline assignment: CDR1 SGDLS and CDR2 YYNGEE. DNA of the CDR3: TGTGCCAGCAGCGTAGGGGGGCTAGTCTCCTACGAGCAGTACTTC. This gives the protein CASSVGGLVSYEQYF.

The chain is built from TRBV2 and TRBJ2-7; TRBD1 matches 9 bases. Germline V gives CDR1 SNHLY, CDR2 FYNNEI. V gave up 10 bases and J gave up 2 bases; unmatched junction bases: 9. This CDR3 has 14 amino acids. The CDR3 nucleotides read TGTGCCACCGACTATAGGACAGGGGCCTACGAGCAGTACTTC. It encodes CATDYRTGAYEQYF.

The chain recombines TRBV6-4 with TRBJ1-5, with D possibly being TRBD1 (5 bases). The CDR3 is made up of 17 amino acids. CDR1 MRHNA and CDR2 SNTAGT come from the germline V gene. V lost 6 bases and J lost 0, with 18 bases in between. Written as DNA, the CDR3 is TGTGCCAGCAGCCCAGGTTTGGGGGGGAATAGCAATCAGCCCCAGCATTTT. Translating gives CASSPGLGGNSNQPQHF.

The chain employs TRBV2 and TRBJ2-7, with 10 bases lining up with TRBD2. V shed 5 bases, J shed 3 bases, and the junction held 10 bases outside the gene matches. CDR1 is SNHLY, CDR2 FYNNEI, per germline. The CDR3 consists of 16 residues. The CDR3 here is CASSKGDGLAVYEQYF. The CDR3 DNA is TGTGCCAGCAGTAAGGGGGACGGACTAGCGGTCTACGAGCAGTACTTC.

This rearrangement joins TRBV28 to TRBJ2-2; D call uncertain. Trimming cost V 10 bases and J 4 bases, with 7 bases left between them. Germline-derived CDR1 and CDR2 are MDHEN and SYDVKM. The CDR3 is 11 amino acids. The CDR3 reads CATIGTGELFF. The CDR3 DNA follows: TGTGCCACCATCGGCACCGGGGAGCTGTTTTTT. The complete variable domain, with remaining parts taken from reference TRBV28 and TRBJ2-2, reads DVKVTQSSRYLVKRTGEKVFLECVQDMDHENMFWYRQDPGLGLRLIYFSYDVKMKEKGDIPEGYSVSREKKERFSLILESASTNQTSMYLCATIGTGELFFGEGSRLTVL.

With respect to this clone: The same CDR3 arises from other DNA sequences in this sample as well. V gene TRBV7-9 combines with J gene TRBJ2-7; D remains ambiguous. V lost 1 base and J 5 bases, leaving 6 bases between the germline ends. Per the germline V gene, CDR1 is SEHNR and CDR2 is FQNEAQ (reference sequence). The CDR3 consists of 12 residues. The CDR3 region is CASSLGADEQYF. The CDR3 nucleotides read TGTGCCAGCAGCTTAGGGGCGGACGAGCAGTACTTC.

The rearrangement uses TRBV2 and TRBJ2-1; 8 bases align to TRBD2. The germline gives CDR1 SNHLY, CDR2 FYNNEI. The CDR3 sequence is 16 residues long. J was trimmed by 3 bases and V by 3 bases; bases with no gene match: 7. CDR3 residues: CASSEMAGGFYNEQFF. CDR3 in DNA: TGTGCCAGCAGTGAGATGGCGGGGGGTTTCTACAATGAGCAGTTCTTC.

This chain connects TRBV2 to TRBJ2-3, with D unclear. Trimming pared 3 bases from V and 0 bases from J, leaving 10 bases between. Germline values: CDR1 SNHLY, CDR2 FYNNEI. CDR3 length: 15 residues. The CDR3 nucleotides are TGTGCCAGCAGTGAGGTAGCAGCTAGCACAGATACGCAGTATTTT. Translating it yields CASSEVAASTDTQYF.

In this sample, this clone turned up once. The V gene is TRBV10-3, the J gene TRBJ2-7, with TRBD2 matching over 9 bases. The CDR3 totals 16 residues. The germline V gene has CDR1 ENHRY and CDR2 SYGVKD. The trim removed 2 bases at V and 0 bases at J, leaving 5 bases unmatched. The CDR3 sequence: CAISEVLAGFSYEQYF. CDR3 coding DNA: TGTGCCATCAGTGAGGTTCTAGCGGGATTCTCCTACGAGCAGTACTTC.

The chain joins TRBV7-9 to TRBJ2-2; 8 bases align to TRBD2. Germline V gene lookup returns CDR1 SEHNR and CDR2 FQNEAQ (reference sequence). V shed 6 bases and J 1 base; nucleotides not matched to a gene: 7. The CDR3 loop spans 16 amino acids. In DNA form, the CDR3 reads TGTGCCAGCAGTTCAACTAGCGGACAGAACACCGGGGAGCTGTTTTTT. Translating gives CASSSTSGQNTGELFF.